The 26 T cell receptor beta chains listed next were all sequenced from one sample in a study of blood T cell repertoires in COVID-19. Using immunoSEQ multiplex PCR, the repertoire was profiled, and TCRdb retains in-frame clones only, with some absent. The data show about 470,000 clones, roughly 87% seen once. The sample taken for sequencing was PBMCs or T cells enriched from blood (not recorded which). All receptors derive from a woman aged 18 to 35 who had recovered from COVID-19.

Comment on this clone: The sample carries other DNA sequences with the same CDR3. CDR3 loop: CASSRGSSYEQYF. The DNA for the CDR3 is TGTGCCAGCAGTCGAGGGAGCTCCTACGAGCAGTACTTC. This chain connects TRBV6-5 to TRBJ2-7, with a weak D call TRBD2 (5 bases). Per the germline V gene, CDR1 is MNHEY and CDR2 is SVGAGI. This CDR3 is built from 13 residues. V gave up 5 bases and J gave up 0 bases, with 8 bases separating them.

This clone came up a few times. The chain combines TRBV3-1 (or the pseudogene TRBV3-2) with TRBJ1-6; possibly TRBD1 for D (6 bases). Germline lookup yields CDR1 LGHDT and CDR2 YNNKEL (reference sequence). The CDR3 length is 12 residues. Trimming left V 3 bases short and J 12 bases short, with 9 bases between. The CDR3 reads CASSQTQGPLHF. The CDR3 coding sequence is TGTGCCAGCAGCCAGACACAGGGACCCCTCCACTTT.

V is TRBV5-1 and J is TRBJ2-7; D call uncertain. Trimming stripped 5 bases from V and 3 bases from J, with 15 bases between. The CDR3 consists of 14 residues. Germline-derived CDR1 and CDR2 are SGHRS and YFSETQ. The CDR3 is CASRENIPFYEQYF. CDR3 DNA: TGCGCCAGCAGGGAGAACATACCTTTCTACGAGCAGTACTTC.

The rearrangement links TRBV25-1 to TRBJ1-4; D gene ambiguous. Trimming cost V 0 bases and J 11 bases, with 10 bases left between them. CDR1 and CDR2 (germline): MGHDK, SYGVNS. The CDR3 is made up of 13 amino acids. The CDR3 DNA reads as TGTGCCAGCAGTGAATACTCTGCCGGGAAACTGTTTTTT. Translation: CASSEYSAGKLFF.

V usage is TRBV11-2 and J usage is TRBJ2-1; 9 bases fit TRBD1. Losses at the gene ends were 6 bases for V and 5 bases for J; bases not matched to a gene: 20. The CDR3 has 19 amino acids. CDR1 and CDR2 (germline): SGHAT, FQNNGV. CDR3 loop: CASRTRGTGRKGTDNEQFF. CDR3 coding DNA: TGTGCCAGCAGGACTCGGGGGACAGGGCGAAAGGGTACAGACAATGAGCAGTTCTTC.

Concerning this clone itself: The DNA is omitted, as the CDR3 cannot be located on it reliably, and the CDR3 follows TCRdb's listing. This chain uses TRBV24-1 with TRBJ1-2. CDR1 is KGHDR and CDR2 is SFDVKD in the germline V gene. Termini included, the CDR3 measures 14 amino acids. This CDR3 is CATSDLERDYGYTF.

In DNA form, the CDR3 reads TGCGCCAGCAGCTTCAGCGGGGGGTTCTCCTACGAGCAGTACTTC. Protein product: CASSFSGGFSYEQYF. This sequence joins TRBV5-1 and TRBJ2-7, with 9 positions matching TRBD2. The CDR3 extends over 15 amino acids. Trimming at V came to 2 bases and at J to 0 bases, leaving 3 bases not matched to a gene. Per germline, CDR1 SGHRS and CDR2 YFSETQ.

The chain is built from TRBV4-1 and TRBJ1-1; a weak D match, TRBD1 (6 bases). This CDR3 spans 13 amino acids. Germline CDR1 reads MGHRA; CDR2 reads YSYEKL. V was trimmed by 4 bases and J by 3 bases, leaving 9 bases between them. The CDR3 DNA sequence: TGCGCCAGCAGCCCAACAGGGTACACTGAAGCTTTCTTT. The encoded protein is CASSPTGYTEAFF.

This chain links TRBV7-9 with TRBJ2-7; D is unresolved. Germline V CDR1 and CDR2: SEHNR, FQNEAQ (reference sequence). V was pared by 2 bases and J by 5 bases, with 7 bases between. The CDR3 length is 12 residues. The CDR3 coding sequence is TGTGCCAGCAGCTTAACTGCTGACGAGCAGTACTTC. Amino acid sequence: CASSLTADEQYF.

This rearrangement joins TRBV5-1 to TRBJ2-5; possibly TRBD1 for D (6 bases). This CDR3 is built from 13 residues. CDR1 is SGHRS and CDR2 is YFSETQ in the germline V gene. Trimming removed 4 bases from V and 5 bases from J, with 12 bases in between. As DNA, the CDR3 is TGCGCCAGCAGCGGGAACAGGGTTGAGACCCAGTACTTC. Its protein is CASSGNRVETQYF.

This clone was picked up one time. The chain joins TRBV5-1 to TRBJ2-7; 10 bases fit TRBD1. V lost 4 bases, J lost 5 bases, and 3 bases stayed unmatched. Germline V gives CDR1 SGHRS, CDR2 YFSETQ. The CDR3 has 13 amino acids. The CDR3 loop reads CASSRQGADEQYF. The CDR3 DNA reads as TGCGCCAGCAGCCGACAGGGGGCCGACGAGCAGTACTTC.

CDR3 protein: CASPRGRAGPGPNGYTF. In nucleotides, the CDR3 is TGTGCCAGCCCCCGGGGGAGGGCAGGGCCCGGGCCTAATGGCTACACCTTC. The chain joins TRBV5-8 to TRBJ1-2; a weak D match, TRBD1 (5 bases). Between the trimmed V and J ends, which lost 7 bases and 6 bases, there was a span of 28 bases. The CDR3 totals 17 residues. Germline CDR1 SGHTS, CDR2 YDEGEE.

The chain joins TRBV4-1 to TRBJ2-5; 8 bases line up with TRBD2. The CDR3 has 15 amino acids. Germline-derived CDR1 and CDR2 are MGHRA and YSYEKL. V dropped 2 bases and J dropped 4; count of bases not matched to a gene: 6. The CDR3 DNA reads as TGCGCCAGCAGCCAAACAAGCGGGGGCGGAGAGACCCAGTACTTC. Its protein product is CASSQTSGGGETQYF.

The genes are TRBV27 and TRBJ1-4; possibly TRBD1 for D (6 bases). V lost 8 bases and J lost 5, with 18 bases in between. The germline V gene has CDR1 MNHEY and CDR2 SMNVEV (reference sequence). The CDR3 consists of 15 residues. The CDR3 protein is CASRPRGTVNEKLFF. CDR3 nucleotides: TGTGCCAGCCGACCTAGGGGGACGGTGAATGAAAAACTGTTTTTT.

The chain employs TRBV21-1 and TRBJ2-2; the table's D gene call, TRBD1, was not cross checked with the DNA. TRBV21-1 is shown as a pseudogene. The CDR3 is made up of 20 amino acids. For the CDR3, the DNA is TGTGCCAGCAGCAACAGGGGTTTTATGGGGAGACAAGCGAACACCGGGGAGCTGTTTTTT. Its translation is CASSNRGFMGRQANTGELFF.

The CDR3 sequence is CASSLQTGWETQYF. The CDR3 DNA reads as TGTGCCAGCAGCCTACAGACAGGATGGGAGACCCAGTACTTC. The chain uses TRBV5-6 and TRBJ2-5; tentatively, D is TRBD1 (6 bases). The CDR3 loop spans 14 amino acids. The V gene's germline CDR1 is SGHDT and CDR2 YYEEEE. V was trimmed by 4 bases and J by 5 bases, leaving 15 bases between them.

The chain combines TRBV7-9 with TRBJ1-1; 11 bases fit TRBD1. The CDR3 contains 19 residues. V shed 4 bases, J shed 0 bases, and the junction held 13 bases outside the gene matches. Germline CDR1 SEHNR, CDR2 FQNEAQ (reference sequence). The CDR3 here is CASSSFTRTGGAVNTEAFF. CDR3 DNA sequence: TGTGCCAGCAGCTCTTTCACGCGGACAGGGGGCGCGGTGAACACTGAAGCTTTCTTT.

The CDR3 DNA is TGTGCCAGCAGTCCCAAACCAGGGGGTACTGAAGCTTTCTTT. This encodes CASSPKPGGTEAFF. The V and J genes are TRBV27 and TRBJ1-1, with 7 nucleotides matching TRBD1. The CDR3 has 14 amino acids. Germline V gives CDR1 MNHEY, CDR2 SMNVEV (reference sequence). The J segment lost 5 bases and the V segment lost 5 bases, leaving 8 bases of the junction unmatched.

The chain couples TRBV3-1 (or the pseudogene TRBV3-2) to TRBJ1-3, with D perhaps TRBD1 (6 bases). Trimming pared 0 bases from V and 4 bases from J, leaving 13 bases between. Germline V lookup: CDR1 LGHDT, CDR2 YNNKEL (reference sequence). The CDR3 runs to 16 residues. The CDR3 loop reads CASSQDNWDKGNTIYF. The DNA for the CDR3 is TGTGCCAGCAGCCAAGATAATTGGGACAAGGGAAACACCATATATTTT.

This chain joins TRBV28 and TRBJ2-4, with 10 bases aligning to TRBD2. The ends lost 4 bases at V and 9 bases at J; junction bases unmatched: 6. The CDR3 loop spans 14 amino acids. In germline, CDR1 is MDHEN, CDR2 SYDVKM. CDR3 residues: CASSSLAGVSIQYF. The CDR3 bases are TGTGCCAGCAGTTCCCTAGCGGGGGTGAGCATTCAGTACTTC.

The rearrangement links TRBV5-1 to TRBJ2-7; no definite D call. CDR1 and CDR2 (germline): SGHRS, YFSETQ. The ends were cut back, 0 bases at V and 12 bases at J, with 16 bases in the middle. The CDR3 is 13 residues long. The CDR3 loop reads CASSLGEPRSWYF. In DNA, the CDR3 is TGCGCCAGCAGCTTGGGAGAACCCCGTTCGTGGTACTTC.

This sequence joins TRBV28 and TRBJ2-7; 11 bases match TRBD2. V lost 1 base and J lost 2; bases outside the gene matches: 13. Germline-derived CDR1 and CDR2 are MDHEN and SYDVKM. The CDR3 loop spans 19 amino acids. The CDR3 loop is CASSLSTLRTSGYAYEQYF. The DNA of the CDR3 is TGTGCCAGCAGTTTATCCACGTTAAGGACTAGCGGGTATGCCTACGAGCAGTACTTC.

Only one count was recorded for this clone. The chain carries TRBV28 and TRBJ1-1; 8 bases agree with TRBD1. Trimming at V came to 4 bases and at J to 6 bases, leaving 4 bases not matched to a gene. The CDR3 sequence is 13 residues long. Germline V gives CDR1 MDHEN, CDR2 SYDVKM. The CDR3: CASSSTGGAEAFF. The CDR3, as DNA: TGTGCCAGCAGTTCCACAGGGGGGGCTGAAGCTTTCTTT. The whole variable domain, filled in from reference TRBV28 and TRBJ1-1, reads DVKVTQSSRYLVKRTGEKVFLECVQDMDHENMFWYRQDPGLGLRLIYFSYDVKMKEKGDIPEGYSVSREKKERFSLILESASTNQTSMYLCASSSTGGAEAFFGQGTRLTVV.

V is TRBV19 and J is TRBJ1-1; D may be TRBD1 (5 bases). Trimming took 4 bases from V and 2 from J, leaving 23 bases between them. CDR1 LNHDA and CDR2 SQIVND come from the germline V gene (reference sequence). The CDR3 is made up of 18 amino acids. CDR3 loop: CASSTIYQGGGLNTEAFF. In nucleotides, the CDR3 is TGTGCCAGTAGTACCATTTACCAGGGAGGAGGCCTTAACACTGAAGCTTTCTTT.

This chain uses TRBV27 with TRBJ1-5; the D is unclear. V was cut by 6 bases and J by 0 bases, with 9 bases left in between. CDR3 length: 14 amino acids. Germline V CDR1 and CDR2: MNHEY, SMNVEV (reference sequence). The CDR3 bases are TGTGCCAGCAGAAAACTCGATAGCAATCAGCCCCAGCATTTT. It codes for CASRKLDSNQPQHF.

This chain uses TRBV5-6 with TRBJ1-4; no firm D call. With 4 bases removed from V and 0 bases from J, the gap between germline ends came to 10 bases. From germline, CDR1 is SGHDT and CDR2 YYEEEE. The CDR3 is 15 residues long. CDR3 region: CASSPKSSTNEKLFF. As DNA, the CDR3 is TGTGCCAGCAGCCCCAAGAGCTCAACTAATGAAAAACTGTTTTTT.